The T cell receptor (beta chain) described here comes from a study of cytomegalovirus exposure and HLA in healthy donors. Study-wide background: Early released data had 80 million or so unique TCRs, all coming from HLA-typed donors.

This PCR relied on a set of 60 Vbeta primers and 13 Jbeta primers. Methods used by the authors: Around 10 million of the about 80 million unique TCR beta chains counted in a later analysis were shared. TCRdb's copy holds only in-frame clones and misses some; the assay was immunoSEQ multiplex PCR. D and trimming come from the DNA, and the V and J calls and clone size come from that table. The repertoire holds about 160,000 clones, with 70% to 85% as singletons. A remark on this clone: As yet, its antigen is unknown.

V shed 2 bases and J 1 base; nucleotides not matched to a gene: 7. The CDR3 runs to 16 residues. Germline CDR1 ENHRY, CDR2 SYGVKD. Study outcomes and limitations: Investigators reported over 150 TCR beta chains as tied to cytomegalovirus. Immune exposure information available was restricted to CMV serostatus.

Sequencing input: PBMCs. The gene calls are TRBV10-3 and TRBJ2-5, with 7 nucleotides matching TRBD2. The clonotype comes from a woman aged 25 to 39 in good health and CMV-seronegative. The CDR3 sequence: CAISELGEGLQETQYF. CDR3 nucleotides: TGTGCCATCAGTGAGCTGGGGGAGGGTCTCCAAGAGACCCAGTACTTC.